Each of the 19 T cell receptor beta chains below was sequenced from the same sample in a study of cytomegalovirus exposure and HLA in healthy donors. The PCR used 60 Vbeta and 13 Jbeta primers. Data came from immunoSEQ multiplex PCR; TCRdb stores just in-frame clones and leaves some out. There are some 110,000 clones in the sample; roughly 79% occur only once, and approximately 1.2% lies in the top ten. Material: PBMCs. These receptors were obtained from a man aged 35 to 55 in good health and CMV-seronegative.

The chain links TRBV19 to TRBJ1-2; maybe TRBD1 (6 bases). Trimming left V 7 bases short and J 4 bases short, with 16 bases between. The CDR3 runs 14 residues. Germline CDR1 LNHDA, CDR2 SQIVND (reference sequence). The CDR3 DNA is TGTGCCAGTACCCTAGACGGGACACTCTATGGCTACACCTTC. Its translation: CASTLDGTLYGYTF.

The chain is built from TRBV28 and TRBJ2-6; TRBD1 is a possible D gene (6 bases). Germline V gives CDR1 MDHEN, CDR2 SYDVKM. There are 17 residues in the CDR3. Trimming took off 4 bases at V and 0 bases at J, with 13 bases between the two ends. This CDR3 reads CASSSPTGNSGANVLTF. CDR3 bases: TGTGCCAGCAGTTCCCCTACAGGGAACTCTGGGGCCAACGTCCTGACTTTC. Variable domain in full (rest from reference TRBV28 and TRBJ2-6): DVKVTQSSRYLVKRTGEKVFLECVQDMDHENMFWYRQDPGLGLRLIYFSYDVKMKEKGDIPEGYSVSREKKERFSLILESASTNQTSMYLCASSSPTGNSGANVLTFGAGSRLTVL.

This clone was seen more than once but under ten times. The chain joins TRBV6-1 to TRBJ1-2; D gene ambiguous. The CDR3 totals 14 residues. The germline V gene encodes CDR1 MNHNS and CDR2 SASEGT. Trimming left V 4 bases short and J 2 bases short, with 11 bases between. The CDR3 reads CASSAQLGNYGYTF. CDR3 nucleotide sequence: TGTGCCAGCAGTGCCCAACTCGGGAACTATGGCTACACCTTC.

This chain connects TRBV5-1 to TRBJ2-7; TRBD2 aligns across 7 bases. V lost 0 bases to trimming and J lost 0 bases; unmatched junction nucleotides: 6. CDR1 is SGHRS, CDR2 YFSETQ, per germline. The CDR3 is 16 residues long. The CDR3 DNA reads TGCGCCAGCAGCTTGGGGCCTAGCGGTGACTCCTACGAGCAGTACTTC. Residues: CASSLGPSGDSYEQYF.

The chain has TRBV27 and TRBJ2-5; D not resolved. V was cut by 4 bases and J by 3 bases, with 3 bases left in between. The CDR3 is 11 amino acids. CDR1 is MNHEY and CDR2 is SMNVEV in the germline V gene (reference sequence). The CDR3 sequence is CASSYKETQYF. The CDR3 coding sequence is TGTGCCAGCAGTTATAAAGAGACCCAGTACTTC.

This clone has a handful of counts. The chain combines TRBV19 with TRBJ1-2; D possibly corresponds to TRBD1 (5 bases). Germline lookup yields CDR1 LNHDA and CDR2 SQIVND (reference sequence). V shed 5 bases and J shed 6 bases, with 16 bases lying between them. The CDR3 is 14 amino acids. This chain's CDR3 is CASSPAGNRNGYTF. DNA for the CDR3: TGTGCCAGTAGTCCGGCAGGGAATAGGAATGGCTACACCTTC.

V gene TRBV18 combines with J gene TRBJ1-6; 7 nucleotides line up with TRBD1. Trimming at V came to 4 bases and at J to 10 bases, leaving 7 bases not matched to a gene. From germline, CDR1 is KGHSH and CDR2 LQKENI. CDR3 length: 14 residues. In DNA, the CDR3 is TGTGCCAGCTCACAGGACAGGTTGGAATCACCCCTCCACTTT. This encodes CASSQDRLESPLHF.

The CDR3 nucleotides are TGTGCCAGCAGCGCGACAAGACAGAGGAATGAGCAGTTCTTC. It is translated as CASSATRQRNEQFF. V and J are TRBV7-3 and TRBJ2-1; D may be TRBD1 (5 bases). The CDR3 totals 14 residues. The germline V and J ends were trimmed by 5 bases and 7 bases, with 15 bases remaining between them. The germline V gene has CDR1 SGHTA and CDR2 FQGTGA. The full variable domain, completed using reference TRBV7-3 and TRBJ2-1, is GAGVSQTPSNKVTEKGKYVELRCDPISGHTALYWYRQSLGQGPEFLIYFQGTGAADDSGLPNDRFFAVRPEGSVSTLKIQRTERGDSAVYLCASSATRQRNEQFFGPGTRLTVL.

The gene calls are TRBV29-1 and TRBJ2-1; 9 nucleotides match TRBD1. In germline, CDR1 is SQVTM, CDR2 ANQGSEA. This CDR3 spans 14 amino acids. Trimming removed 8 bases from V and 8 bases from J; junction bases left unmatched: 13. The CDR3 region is CSSPHRDRVHEQFF. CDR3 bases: TGCAGCTCACCCCACCGGGACAGGGTTCATGAGCAGTTCTTC.

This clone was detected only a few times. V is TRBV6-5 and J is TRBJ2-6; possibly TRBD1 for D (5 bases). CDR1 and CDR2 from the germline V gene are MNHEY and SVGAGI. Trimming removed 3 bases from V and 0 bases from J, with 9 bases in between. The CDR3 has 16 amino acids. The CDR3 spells CASSYGHSSGANVLTF. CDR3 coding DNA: TGTGCCAGCAGTTATGGACACAGCTCTGGGGCCAACGTCCTGACTTTC.

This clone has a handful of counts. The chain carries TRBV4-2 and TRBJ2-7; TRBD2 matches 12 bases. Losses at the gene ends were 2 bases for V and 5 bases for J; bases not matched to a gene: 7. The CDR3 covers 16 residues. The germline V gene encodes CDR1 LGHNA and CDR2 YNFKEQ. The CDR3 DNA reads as TGTGCCAGCAGCCAAACCTCTAGCGGGGGGGCCAACGAGCAGTACTTC. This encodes CASSQTSSGGANEQYF.

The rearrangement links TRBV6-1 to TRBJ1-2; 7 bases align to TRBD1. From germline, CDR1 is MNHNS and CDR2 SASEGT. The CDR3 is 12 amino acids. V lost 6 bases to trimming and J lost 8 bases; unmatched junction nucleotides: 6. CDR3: CASSQQGRGYTF. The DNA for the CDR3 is TGTGCCAGCAGCCAACAGGGGCGAGGCTACACCTTC.

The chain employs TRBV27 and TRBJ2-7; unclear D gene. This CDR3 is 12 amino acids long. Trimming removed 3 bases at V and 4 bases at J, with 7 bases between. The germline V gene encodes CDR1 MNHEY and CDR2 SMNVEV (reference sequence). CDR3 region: CASSFRGYEQYF. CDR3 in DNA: TGTGCCAGCAGTTTTCGCGGATACGAGCAGTACTTC.

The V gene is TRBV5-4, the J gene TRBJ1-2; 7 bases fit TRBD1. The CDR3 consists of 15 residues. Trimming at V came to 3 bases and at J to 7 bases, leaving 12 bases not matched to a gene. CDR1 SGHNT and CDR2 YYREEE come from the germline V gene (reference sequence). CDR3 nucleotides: TGTGCCAGCAGCTCCAAGGGGGCGCCTCCGTTTGGCTACACCTTC. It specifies CASSSKGAPPFGYTF.

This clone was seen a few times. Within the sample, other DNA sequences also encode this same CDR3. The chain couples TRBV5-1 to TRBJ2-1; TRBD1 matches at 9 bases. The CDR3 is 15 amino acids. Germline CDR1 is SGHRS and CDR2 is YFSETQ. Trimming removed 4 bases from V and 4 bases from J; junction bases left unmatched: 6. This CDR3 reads CASSPEGQGYNEQFF. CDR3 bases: TGCGCCAGCAGCCCGGAGGGACAGGGTTACAATGAGCAGTTCTTC.

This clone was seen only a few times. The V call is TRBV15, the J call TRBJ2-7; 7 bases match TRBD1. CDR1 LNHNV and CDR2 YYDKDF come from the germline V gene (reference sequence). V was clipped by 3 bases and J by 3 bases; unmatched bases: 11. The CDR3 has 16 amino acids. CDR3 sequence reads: CATSSRDSTFYYEQYF. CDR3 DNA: TGTGCCACCAGCAGCCGGGACAGTACCTTTTACTACGAGCAGTACTTC.

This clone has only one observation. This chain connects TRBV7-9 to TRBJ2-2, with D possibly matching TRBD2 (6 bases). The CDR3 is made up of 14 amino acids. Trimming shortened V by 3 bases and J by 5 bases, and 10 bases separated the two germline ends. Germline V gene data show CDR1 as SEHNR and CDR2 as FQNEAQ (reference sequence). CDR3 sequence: CASSLRDGTGELFF. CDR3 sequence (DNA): TGTGCCAGCAGCTTGCGGGACGGGACCGGGGAGCTGTTTTTT.

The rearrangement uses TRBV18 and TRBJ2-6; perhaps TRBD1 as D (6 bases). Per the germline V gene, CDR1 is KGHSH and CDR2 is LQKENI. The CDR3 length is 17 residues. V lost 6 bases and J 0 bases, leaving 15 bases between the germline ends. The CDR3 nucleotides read TGTGCCAGCTCGCCTGGACAGCTCAGCTCTGGGGCCAACGTCCTGACTTTC. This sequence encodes CASSPGQLSSGANVLTF.

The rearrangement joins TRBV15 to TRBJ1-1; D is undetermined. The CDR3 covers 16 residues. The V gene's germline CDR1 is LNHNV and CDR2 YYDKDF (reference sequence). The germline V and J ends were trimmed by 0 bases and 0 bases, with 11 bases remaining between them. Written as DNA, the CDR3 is TGTGCCACCAGCAGAGATAAGAGGAATATGAACACTGAAGCTTTCTTT. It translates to CATSRDKRNMNTEAFF.